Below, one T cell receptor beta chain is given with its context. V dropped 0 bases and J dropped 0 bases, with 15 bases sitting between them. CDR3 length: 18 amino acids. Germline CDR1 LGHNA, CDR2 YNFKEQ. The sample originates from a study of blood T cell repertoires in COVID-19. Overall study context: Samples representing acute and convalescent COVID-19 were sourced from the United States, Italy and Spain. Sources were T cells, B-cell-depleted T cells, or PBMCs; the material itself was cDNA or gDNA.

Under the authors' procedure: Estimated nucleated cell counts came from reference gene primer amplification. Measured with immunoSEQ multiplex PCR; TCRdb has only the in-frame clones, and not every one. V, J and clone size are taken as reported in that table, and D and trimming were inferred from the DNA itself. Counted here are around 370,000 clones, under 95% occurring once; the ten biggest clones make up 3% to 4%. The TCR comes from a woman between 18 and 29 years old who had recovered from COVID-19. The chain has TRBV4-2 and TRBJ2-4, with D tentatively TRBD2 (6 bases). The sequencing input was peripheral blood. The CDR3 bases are TGTGCCAGCAGCCAAGATCATCGGGACTCTATAGCCAAAAACATTCAGTACTTC. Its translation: CASSQDHRDSIAKNIQYF.